This record covers a single T cell receptor (beta chain). The data stem from a study of T cell changes during pregnancy in multiple sclerosis. The method was immunoSEQ multiplex PCR; TCRdb's version includes in-frame clones alone and lacks a portion of them. There are 52,000 or so clones in the sample; nearly 95% occur only once, and approximately 0.27% lies in the top ten. The J segment lost 6 bases and the V segment lost 6 bases, leaving 10 bases of the junction unmatched. Germline V lookup: CDR1 SNHLY, CDR2 FYNNEI. CDR3 size: 15 residues. The source is a female donor with multiple sclerosis, enrolled in a pregnancy study. Specimen: CD4+ T cells from peripheral blood mononuclear cells, collected in the second trimester of pregnancy. This rearrangement joins TRBV2 to TRBJ2-1; 8 bases are shared with TRBD2. Written as DNA, the CDR3 is TGTGCCAGCAGGAGAGCGGGAGCTCAAGGCAATGAGCAGTTCTTC. It translates to CASRRAGAQGNEQFF.